This T cell receptor beta chain came from a study of cytomegalovirus exposure and HLA in healthy donors. Background on the study: Early on, a data release was issued that held roughly 86 million unique TCRs from HLA-typed donors.

Findings of the study overall: A few of the chains that were CMV-associated were confirmed in vitro to be specific for CMV antigens. With later analysis, a missense DCLRE1C variant became linked to TCR beta V- and J-gene trimming.

The CDR3 contains 13 residues. Trimming removed 0 bases at V and 5 bases at J, with 8 bases between. The germline gives CDR1 GTSNPN, CDR2 SVGIG (reference sequence). Of note for this clone: The antigen remains undetermined.

PCR was performed using 60 Vbeta and 13 Jbeta primers. TCRdb's copy holds only in-frame clones and misses some; the assay was immunoSEQ multiplex PCR. The sample lists 90,000 to 120,000 clones, approximately 74% occurring once. The clonotype was recovered from a woman in her thirties or forties in good health and CMV-seropositive. This chain joins TRBV30 and TRBJ1-5; D call uncertain. Sequenced sample: PBMCs. The CDR3 loop reads CAWSVGRHQPQHF. The CDR3 DNA reads as TGTGCCTGGAGTGTGGGCCGGCATCAGCCCCAGCATTTT.